The clone carrying this T cell receptor beta chain appeared many times. Its antigen is not known. The length of the CDR3 is 11 residues. CDR1 and CDR2 from the germline V gene are SGHTA and FQGNSA. V was clipped by 8 bases and J by 6 bases, with 11 bases between them. The entry originates in a study of regulatory T cells in long-lasting Graves disease. The sample's time point: persistent/refractory GD, antithyroid drugs over 5 years with positive TRAb. PBMCs were the source of the RNA used for TCR sequencing. The study, taken as a whole, reports: More public clonotypes were shared by persistent patients (2,741) than by new patients (about 1,000).

Arm-PCR of CDR3 regions and iRepertoire HTBI primers were used to build TCR beta libraries. TCRdb re-derived calls from the multiplex PCR reads in MiXCR, one entry per CDR3 protein. The sample has 400,000 to 500,000 distinct CDR3 sequences, 20% to 25% seen once. The chain is built from TRBV7-2 and TRBJ2-7; no definite D call. The clonotype originates from a female donor with Graves disease. Material: peripheral blood mononuclear cells (PBMCs), obtained when the disease was refractory, from a patient treated with antithyroid drugs. The CDR3 nucleotides are TGTGCCAGCGGACCGTTTCTCGAGCAGTACTTC. It is translated as CASGPFLEQYF.